This record looks at one T cell receptor beta chain sequence and its context. No antigen is known for it. This entry comes from a study of shared clonotypes between healthy human individuals. For the study at large: Plates per donor: three CD4 naive, three CD4 memory, two CD8 naive, one CD8 memory.

General observations from the study: The naive CD4 repertoires of a few donors were compared, and approximately 5% of clonotypes were shared. Relative to their counterparts shared across all four donors, non-shared clonotypes exhibited diminished generation probabilities.

It was across several immunoSEQ plates that each subset's genomic DNA was evenly split. Method: immunoSEQ multiplex PCR; TCRdb's copy keeps in-frame clones and lacks some. Among 2 million to 2.5 million clones listed, about nine tenths were seen once. The V and J ends lost 5 bases and 5 bases respectively, with 9 bases between them. This CDR3 is 11 amino acids long. Germline V lookup: CDR1 GTSNPN, CDR2 SVGIG (reference sequence). The sequence derives from a man between 18 and 29 years old in good health. Some clones in this sample may be carry-over from other donors' samples. The specimen was naive CD4+ T cells from PBMCs. Subset here: CD45RA+ positively selected. V is TRBV30 and J is TRBJ1-2; D is unclear. CDR3 region: CAWLVGYGYTF. CDR3 DNA sequence: TGTGCCTGGCTGGTAGGGTATGGCTACACCTTC.